These 3 T cell receptor beta chains originate from one sample sequenced in a study of T cells in women clearing cervical HPV infection. Clones were read by immunoSEQ multiplex PCR, and TCRdb kept only the in-frame ones, dropping some. With around 19,000 clones in the sample, the ten largest clones hold approximately 15%. Sequenced input: blood buffy coat. Source of these receptors: a woman between 18 and 70 years old with a cervical HPV16 infection that either progressed to CIN3+ or cleared (not recorded which).

As for this clone: Read data end 3 residues before the CDR3 end; the end is taken from the germline J gene. The chain joins TRBV7-2 to TRBJ2-2, with D possibly matching TRBD2 (5 bases). V was pared by 0 bases and J by 6 bases, with 8 bases between. Per germline, CDR1 SGHTA and CDR2 FQGNSA. The CDR3 contains 14 residues. CDR3: CASSLASGSGELFF. CDR3 DNA (partial): TGTGCCAGCAGCTTAGCGAGCGGATCCGGGGAG.

On this clone itself: Read sequence stops 3 residues before the CDR3 end, and the germline J gene provides the missing end. V is TRBV7-2 and J is TRBJ1-2; D gene uncertain. Per the germline V gene, CDR1 is SGHTA and CDR2 is FQGNSA. The CDR3 totals 15 residues. Trimming left V 2 bases short and J 7 bases short, with 17 bases between. The sequenced part of the CDR3 DNA is TGTGCCAGCAGCTTAAAAAAGGGCGGGGAGGGTGGC. Its protein is CASSLKKGGEGG. The entire CDR3 reads CASSLKKGGEGGYTF. The full variable domain, in which reference TRBV7-2 and TRBJ1-2 provide the parts outside the CDR3, is GAGVSQSPSNKVTEKGKDVELRCDPISGHTALYWYRQSLGQGLEFLIYFQGNSAPDKSGLPSDRFSAERTGGSVSTLTIQRTQQEDSAVYLCASSLKKGGEGGYTFGSGTRLTVV.

A word on this clone: Read coverage stops 3 residues before the CDR3 terminus; the germline J gene supplies the remainder. The chain carries TRBV29-1 and TRBJ2-7, with D perhaps assigned TRBD1 or TRBD2 (5 bases each). V dropped 5 bases and J dropped 4 bases, with 15 bases sitting between them. Germline V gene lookup returns CDR1 SQVTM and CDR2 ANQGSEA. The CDR3 loop spans 13 amino acids. The CDR3 bases that were read are TGCAGCGTTAGCAGGGAGAGTTGGTACGAG. Encoded protein: CSVSRESWYE. The whole CDR3 is CSVSRESWYEQYF.